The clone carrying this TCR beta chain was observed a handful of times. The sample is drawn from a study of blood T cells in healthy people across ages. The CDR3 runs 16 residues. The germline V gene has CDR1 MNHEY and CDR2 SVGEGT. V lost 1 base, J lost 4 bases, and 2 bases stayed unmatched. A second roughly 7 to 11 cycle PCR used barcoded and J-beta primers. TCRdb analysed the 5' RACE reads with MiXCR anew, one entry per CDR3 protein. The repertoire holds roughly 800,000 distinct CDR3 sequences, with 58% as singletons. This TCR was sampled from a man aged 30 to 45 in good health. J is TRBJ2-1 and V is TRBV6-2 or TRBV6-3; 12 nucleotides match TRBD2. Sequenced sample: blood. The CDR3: CASSYFGLAGYNEQFF. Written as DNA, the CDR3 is TGTGCCAGCAGTTACTTCGGACTAGCGGGGTACAATGAGCAGTTCTTC.